Listed below are T cell receptor beta chains from one sample, sequenced in a study of T-cell memory formation after mild COVID-19. TCRdb used MiXCR to reprocess the 5' RACE reads, holding one entry per CDR3 protein. Of some 54,000 distinct CDR3 sequences listed, over 7.5% were seen once; the top ten hold about 1.2%. The sequenced sample consisted of PBMCs or a T cell subset sorted from them (not recorded which). The receptors here all came from a man aged 18 to 29 who had mild COVID-19 (a few samples of this study predate the infection). Cell type and time point are not known. Each CDR3 is given with its conserved first and last residue. A D gene is named only where the DNA matches it firmly. Part of the rows lack a size; the others show once, few, many or a class for expanded clones.

-	TRBD2	TRBV6-1	TRBJ2-1	CASSERRGDYNEQFF	TGTGCCAGCAGTGAAAGGCGGGGGGATTACAATGAGCAGTTCTTC
-	-	TRBV20-1	TRBJ1-2	CSASGEGRGYYGYTF	TGCAGTGCTAGTGGCGAGGGGAGGGGCTACTATGGCTACACCTTC
-	-	TRBV3-1	TRBJ2-2	CASSQDPNTGELFF	TGTGCCAGCAGCCAAGACCCAAACACCGGGGAGCTGTTTTTT
once	-	TRBV24-1	TRBJ1-1	CATSLGGANTEAFF	TGTGCCACCAGCCTTGGGGGGGCGAACACTGAAGCTTTCTTT
few	TRBD1	TRBV15	TRBJ2-7	CATSRDLDRAFSYEQYF	TGTGCCACCAGCAGAGACCTGGACAGGGCCTTCTCCTACGAGCAGTACTTC
few	-	TRBV6-5	TRBJ2-2	CASKPEGSSNTGELFF	TGTGCCAGCAAACCGGAGGGCAGCTCGAACACCGGGGAGCTGTTTTTT
few	-	TRBV5-1	TRBJ2-3	CASSFLEGDTQYF	TGCGCCAGCAGCTTCCTGGAGGGAGATACGCAGTATTTT
-	-	TRBV4-1	TRBJ1-2	CASSQGDITNYGYTF	TGCGCCAGCAGCCAAGGGGACATAACTAACTATGGCTACACCTTC
-	TRBD2	TRBV12-3/TRBV12-4	TRBJ2-1	CASSIGLAGNNEQFF	TGTGCCAGCAGTATCGGACTAGCGGGGAACAATGAGCAGTTCTTC
many	-	TRBV7-2	TRBJ2-2	CASSLVGGPSVTAFF	TGTGCCAGCAGCTTAGTGGGCGGACCGTCCGTGACTGCGTTTTTT
few	-	TRBV15	TRBJ2-3	CATKSASLADTQYF	TGTGCCACCAAATCCGCCTCTCTAGCAGATACGCAGTATTTT
-	TRBD2	TRBV9	TRBJ2-1	CASRPSGGDYNEQFF	TGTGCCAGCCGCCCTAGCGGGGGGGACTACAATGAGCAGTTCTTC
few	TRBD1	TRBV3-1	TRBJ1-4	CASSSRQGATNEKLFF	TGTGCCAGCAGCTCCCGACAGGGCGCAACTAATGAAAAACTGTTTTTT
-	-	TRBV20-1	TRBJ1-1	CSARVKNTEAFF	TGCAGTGCTAGAGTCAAAAACACTGAAGCTTTCTTT
few	TRBD2	TRBV9	TRBJ2-2	CASSPRNLAGANTGELFF	TGTGCCAGCAGCCCACGTAATCTAGCGGGGGCGAACACCGGGGAGCTGTTTTTT
many	-	TRBV5-1	TRBJ2-5	CASSSTRVPETQYF	TGCGCCAGCAGCTCAACCAGGGTGCCAGAGACCCAGTACTTC
-	TRBD2	TRBV6-2/TRBV6-3	TRBJ2-3	CASSPGLANGWADTQYF	TGTGCCAGCAGCCCCGGACTAGCGAATGGGTGGGCAGATACGCAGTATTTT
few	-	TRBV4-1	TRBJ1-1	CASSQAIDLWTANTEAFF	TGCGCCAGCAGCCAAGCCATCGATCTATGGACGGCGAACACTGAAGCTTTCTTT
-	TRBD1	TRBV20-1	TRBJ2-1	CSARDNQGAWNEQFF	TGCAGTGCTAGAGATAACCAGGGGGCATGGAATGAGCAGTTCTTC
many	-	TRBV5-1	TRBJ2-3	CASSPDDGEDTQYF	TGCGCCAGCAGCCCGGACGACGGGGAAGATACGCAGTATTTT
-	-	TRBV7-2	TRBJ2-5	CASSLGASLQETQYF	TGTGCCAGCAGCTTAGGGGCTAGCCTCCAAGAGACCCAGTACTTC
-	-	TRBV20-1	TRBJ1-6	CSASKESSYNSPLHF	TGCAGTGCTAGTAAGGAGAGCTCCTATAATTCACCCCTCCACTTT
many	-	TRBV12-3/TRBV12-4	TRBJ1-1	CASSLRDGTEAFF	TGTGCCAGCAGTCTCAGGGACGGCACTGAAGCTTTCTTT
many	TRBD1	TRBV14	TRBJ2-5	CASSQGTGGYQETQYF	TGTGCCAGCAGCCAGGGGACAGGGGGCTACCAAGAGACCCAGTACTTC
-	-	TRBV3-1	TRBJ1-2	CASSQDGAAYGYTF	TGTGCCAGCAGCCAAGACGGGGCGGCCTATGGCTACACCTTC
few	TRBD1	TRBV20-1	TRBJ1-6	CSARSLRDRVESPLHF	TGCAGTGCTAGATCACTCCGGGACAGGGTAGAATCACCCCTCCACTTT
-	-	TRBV6-6	TRBJ1-5	CASRPQGVSNQPQHF	TGTGCCAGCAGGCCTCAGGGCGTTAGCAATCAGCCCCAGCATTTT
-	TRBD2	TRBV11-2	TRBJ2-3	CASSPPSWRGARGDTQYF	TGTGCCAGCAGCCCACCCTCCTGGCGGGGGGCCCGGGGAGATACGCAGTATTTT